Following are 17 T cell receptor beta chains from one sample sequenced in a study of T cells of healthy individuals. One entry per CDR3 protein results from TCRdb running MiXCR on the 5' RACE reads. Of 75,000 to 95,000 distinct CDR3 sequences listed, about 5% were seen once; the top ten hold roughly 7.5%. The receptors stem from a female donor in good health.

This clonotype came up many times. V is TRBV20-1 and J is TRBJ1-1, with 7 positions matching TRBD1. The V gene's germline CDR1 is DFQATT and CDR2 SNEGSKA (reference sequence). The CDR3 has 12 residues. The V and J ends lost 6 bases and 5 bases, in that order; junction bases with no gene match: 6. CDR3 coding DNA: TGCAGTGCATACAGGGGCGAAACTGAAGCTTTCTTT. Amino acid sequence: CSAYRGETEAFF.

The sample holds many counts of this clonotype. The DNA for the CDR3 is TGTGCCAGCAGTTCCACTTCCTACAGCGGGGAGCTGTTTTTT. Translation: CASSSTSYSGELFF. The chain joins TRBV12-3 or TRBV12-4 to TRBJ2-2; D is ambiguous. Trimming left V 4 bases short and J 7 bases short, with 13 bases between. The CDR3 runs 14 residues.

This clonotype was found many times. This sequence joins TRBV15 and TRBJ1-1, with TRBD1 matching 7 bases. The CDR3 extends over 16 amino acids. CDR1 is LNHNV and CDR2 is YYDKDF in the germline V gene (reference sequence). The ends lost 5 bases at V and 5 bases at J; junction bases unmatched: 14. The CDR3 sequence is CATSSRRGIGETEAFF. The CDR3 DNA reads as TGTGCCACCAGCTCTCGCAGGGGGATCGGTGAGACTGAAGCTTTCTTT.

The chain combines TRBV12-3 or TRBV12-4 with TRBJ1-1; TRBD1 is a possible D gene (5 bases). Trimming took 3 bases from V and 0 from J, leaving 20 bases between them. The CDR3 is 18 residues long. The CDR3 here is CASSFKFRGTSMNTEAFF. The CDR3 bases are TGTGCCAGCAGTTTTAAATTTAGGGGAACGAGTATGAACACTGAAGCTTTCTTT.

The table lists this clonotype with a few counts. This CDR3 reads CASSLTGGDTEAFF. In DNA, the CDR3 is TGTGCCAGCAGCTTGACAGGGGGGGACACTGAAGCTTTCTTT. The J gene is TRBJ1-1, the V gene TRBV7-9, with TRBD1 matching over 9 bases. CDR1 is SEHNR and CDR2 is FQNEAQ in the germline V gene (reference sequence). J gave up 3 bases and V 3 bases, and 2 bases lay outside the gene matches. The CDR3 has 14 amino acids.

This clonotype was counted ten times or more. The V and J genes are TRBV6-5 and TRBJ1-4, with D hard to call. Germline V gives CDR1 MNHEY, CDR2 SVGAGI. This CDR3 comprises 14 residues. The ends were cut back, 0 bases at V and 7 bases at J, with 9 bases in the middle. The CDR3 bases are TGTGCCAGCAGTTACTCGTCGGGAGCTGAAAAACTGTTTTTT. Protein product: CASSYSSGAEKLFF.

This rearrangement joins TRBV19 to TRBJ1-5; TRBD1 agrees at 7 bases. The CDR3 is made up of 17 amino acids. The V gene's germline CDR1 is LNHDA and CDR2 SQIVND (reference sequence). V lost 10 bases to trimming and J lost 4 bases; unmatched junction nucleotides: 19. CDR3 sequence (DNA): TGTGCCACCACAAGGACATTTAGGGGGACAGATAATCAGCCCCAGCATTTT. It codes for CATTRTFRGTDNQPQHF. Using reference TRBV19 and TRBJ1-5 for the parts outside the CDR3, the full variable domain is DGGITQSPKYLFRKEGQNVTLSCEQNLNHDAMYWYRQDPGQGLRLIYYSQIVNDFQKGDIAEGYSVSREKKESFPLTVTSAQKNPTAFYLCATTRTFRGTDNQPQHFGDGTRLSIL.

V usage is TRBV15 and J usage is TRBJ2-2; tentative D call: TRBD1 (6 bases). Per the germline V gene, CDR1 is LNHNV and CDR2 is YYDKDF (reference sequence). This CDR3 contains 13 residues. The V end was cut by 6 bases, the J end by 8 bases, with 13 bases between. As DNA, the CDR3 is TGTGCCACCAGTAGCTACAGGGAAGGGGAGCTGTTTTTT. Protein sequence: CATSSYREGELFF.

This sequence joins TRBV29-1 and TRBJ2-5, with 7 nucleotides matching TRBD2. The CDR3 spans 13 residues. J lost 5 bases, V lost 4 bases, and 7 bases had no gene match. Germline V gene lookup returns CDR1 SQVTM and CDR2 ANQGSEA. The CDR3 is CSVVAGAMETQYF. DNA of the CDR3: TGCAGCGTTGTCGCGGGAGCCATGGAGACCCAGTACTTC.

This clonotype was counted ten times or more. The CDR3 DNA reads as TGTGCCAGCAGCGACCAGTCCCTGCGGGGCTACACCTTC. Protein product: CASSDQSLRGYTF. The rearrangement joins TRBV9 to TRBJ1-2; D is unclear. Looked up from germline, CDR1 is SGDLS and CDR2 is YYNGEE. Between the trimmed V and J ends, which lost 3 bases and 8 bases, there was a span of 14 bases. The CDR3 is 13 amino acids.

This clonotype occurred many times. This rearrangement joins TRBV7-9 to TRBJ2-1, with D maybe TRBD1 (5 bases). V lost 10 bases to trimming and J lost 0 bases, with 13 bases between them. CDR3 length: 14 residues. CDR1 is SEHNR and CDR2 is FQNEAQ in the germline V gene (reference sequence). The CDR3 loop is CAITHRSSYNEQFF. The CDR3 nucleotides read TGTGCCATCACTCACAGGTCCTCCTACAATGAGCAGTTCTTC.

There are many counts of this clonotype. The J gene is TRBJ2-7, the V gene TRBV13; 7 nucleotides line up with TRBD2. The V gene end was trimmed by 2 bases and the J gene end by 5 bases; junction bases not matched to a gene: 6. The CDR3 is made up of 14 amino acids. The germline CDR1 and CDR2 sequences are PRHDT and FYEKMQ (reference sequence). This CDR3 reads CASSLRGSGDEQYF. Written as DNA, the CDR3 is TGTGCCAGCAGCTTACGCGGGAGTGGCGACGAGCAGTACTTC.

Only a few counts were recorded for this clonotype. The chain combines TRBV12-3 or TRBV12-4 with TRBJ1-3, with unresolved D. V lost 6 bases, J lost 1 base, and 13 bases lay in between. The CDR3 has 15 residues. The CDR3 bases are TGTGCCAGCAGGGATGCGGGTGGGTCTGGAAACACCATATATTTT. Its protein is CASRDAGGSGNTIYF.

This clonotype was seen at least ten times. The chain joins TRBV5-6 to TRBJ2-7; 8 bases are a match to TRBD2. Germline V CDR1 and CDR2: SGHDT, YYEEEE. This CDR3 region has 14 residues. V trimming: 1 base; J trimming: 5 bases; junction bases outside the gene matches: 5. For the CDR3, the DNA is TGTGCCAGCAGCTTGCAGCGGGGGTCCCACGAGCAGTACTTC. Translated, it gives CASSLQRGSHEQYF.

This chain uses TRBV4-3 with TRBJ2-6, with D maybe TRBD2 (5 bases). Germline V gives CDR1 LGHNA, CDR2 YSLEER. The length of the CDR3 is 20 residues. The V and J ends lost 4 bases and 0 bases respectively, with 22 bases between them. CDR3 nucleotide sequence: TGCGCCAGCAGCCTACGCGGGTTTTACGAAGGAGTCTCTGGGGCCAACGTCCTGACTTTC. The encoded protein is CASSLRGFYEGVSGANVLTF.

In its sample, this clonotype was seen a few times. This chain uses TRBV11-3 with TRBJ2-1, with TRBD2 as a possible D gene (5 bases). Germline CDR1 SGHNT, CDR2 YENEEA. This CDR3 comprises 14 residues. Between the trimmed V and J ends, which lost 4 bases and 7 bases, there was a span of 14 bases. Written as DNA, the CDR3 is TGTGCCAGCAGCTCCCGACGGGGTCGGAATGAGCAGTTCTTC. It encodes CASSSRRGRNEQFF.

This clonotype was observed a handful of times. V usage is TRBV4-3 and J usage is TRBJ2-3; perhaps TRBD1 as D (6 bases). The CDR3 is made up of 17 amino acids. Between the trimmed V and J ends, which lost 0 bases and 1 base, there was a span of 14 bases. CDR1 and CDR2 from the germline V gene are LGHNA and YSLEER. CDR3 sequence: CASSQDQGMSRTDTQYF. The CDR3 region has the DNA TGCGCCAGCAGCCAAGATCAGGGGATGTCCCGCACAGATACGCAGTATTTT.